The TCR beta chain under discussion was sequenced for a study of vaccination and CD4 T cells after COVID-19. Overall study results and limits: The rise in median SARS-CoV-2-reactive clonotypes, from around 20 to 38, was not significant. Spike mono-reactivity held for 304 of 307 vaccine-specific clones in convalescent patients.

Oncomine TCR Beta short-read sequencing was applied to DNA from cultured CD4+ T cells. One entry per CDR3 protein, called by TCRdb with MiXCR from the PCR reads. The sample has some 14,000 distinct CDR3 sequences; over 60% are singletons. CDR1 and CDR2 (germline): MNHNS, SASEGT. There are 14 residues in the CDR3. V lost 3 bases, J lost 4 bases, and 12 bases lay in between. Described treatment: roughly 10-day PBMC culture with coronavirus spike peptide pools or control peptides (ViraFEST assay). Of note for this clonotype: Its target is unknown.

This rearrangement joins TRBV6-1 to TRBJ1-2, with D possibly being TRBD1 (6 bases). Material for sequencing was CD4+ T cells from blood, cultured in vitro. This receptor was taken from a human donor who had recovered from COVID-19. In DNA form, the CDR3 reads TGTGCCAGCAGTGACCCTGGGACATTCTATGGCTACACCTTC. It translates to CASSDPGTFYGYTF.